One and the same sample provided the 5 T cell receptor beta chains below, sequenced in a study of T cells in localized non-small cell lung cancer. Generated by immunoSEQ multiplex PCR, the TCRdb table keeps only in-frame clones and is missing some. The table lists approximately 41,000 clones, roughly nine tenths of them singletons. The specimen was PBMCs, collected before any cancer treatment. These receptors all stem from a woman aged 35 to 70 with stage II lung adenocarcinoma.

The chain uses TRBV4-1 and TRBJ1-1; 7 bases map to TRBD1. This CDR3 is 13 amino acids long. Per the germline V gene, CDR1 is MGHRA and CDR2 is YSYEKL. The V segment lost 0 bases and the J segment 11 bases; nucleotides outside the gene matches: 6. DNA for the CDR3: TGCGCCAGCAGCCAAGATTTAGACAGGGCGGCTTTCTTT. It specifies CASSQDLDRAAFF.

This clone was counted a single time. The rearrangement uses TRBV25-1 and TRBJ1-2; D gene ambiguous. Germline lookup yields CDR1 MGHDK and CDR2 SYGVNS. The V end was cut by 3 bases, the J end by 3 bases, with 11 bases between. This CDR3 comprises 14 residues. CDR3 amino acids: CASSDWASDYGYTF. DNA of the CDR3: TGTGCCAGCAGTGACTGGGCGAGCGACTATGGCTACACCTTC.

The V gene is TRBV4-2, the J gene TRBJ1-3; the match to TRBD1 covers 11 bases. This CDR3 is built from 18 residues. With V trimmed by 0 bases and J by 8 bases, 12 bases remained unmatched. Germline CDR1 is LGHNA and CDR2 is YNFKEQ. CDR3 sequence: CASSQEGPGQGVSDTIYF. CDR3 DNA: TGTGCCAGCAGCCAAGAGGGACCGGGACAGGGGGTTTCAGACACCATATATTTT.

This CDR3 reads CATSPGLAGGSPYEQYF. The CDR3, as DNA: TGTGCCACCAGCCCGGGACTAGCGGGGGGATCACCCTACGAGCAGTACTTC. V gene TRBV28 combines with J gene TRBJ2-7, with TRBD2 matching over 15 bases. Losses at the gene ends were 10 bases for V and 2 bases for J; bases not matched to a gene: 12. The CDR3 has 17 amino acids. Germline loops: CDR1 MDHEN, CDR2 SYDVKM.

Here the CDR3 reads CASSQAYGELFF. In nucleotides, the CDR3 is TGTGCCAGCAGCCAGGCGTACGGGGAGCTGTTTTTT. The V and J genes are TRBV11-2 and TRBJ2-2; D gene ambiguous. The CDR3 length is 12 residues. V was clipped by 5 bases and J by 7 bases, with 8 bases between them. CDR1 SGHAT and CDR2 FQNNGV come from the germline V gene. Using reference TRBV11-2 and TRBJ2-2 for the parts outside the CDR3, the full variable domain is EAGVAQSPRYKIIEKRQSVAFWCNPISGHATLYWYQQILGQGPKLLIQFQNNGVVDDSQLPKDRFSAERLKGVDSTLKIQPAKLEDSAVYLCASSQAYGELFFGEGSRLTVL.